A selection of T cell receptor beta chains follows, all from one sample in a study of T cell repertoires in cytomegalovirus infection. TCRdb processed the reads anew with MiXCR; each CDR3 protein has one entry. This sample has more than 250,000 distinct CDR3 sequences; roughly 15% occur once, and the top ten carry about 10%. The sample consisted of PBMCs. These receptors originate from a human donor in good health (CMV status not recorded). Some clones in this sample may be carry-over from other donors' samples. Each CDR3 is given with its conserved first and last residue. D genes are given only for firm matches. Not every row has a clone size; where given, it reads once, few, many or a size class.

TRBV28,NA,TRBJ2-5,many,CASSLAHRGGETQYF,TGTGCCAGCAGTTTGGCCCACAGGGGGGGAGAGACCCAGTACTTC
TRBV2,NA,TRBJ1-5,NA,CASSEQGWQPQHF,TGTGCCAGCAGTGAACAGGGATGGCAGCCCCAGCATTTT
TRBV5-4,TRBD1,TRBJ1-3,few,CASSFMGTGGARTGNTIYF,TGTGCCAGCAGCTTTATGGGGACAGGGGGCGCGCGTACTGGAAACACCATATATTTT
TRBV15,NA,TRBJ2-2,NA,CATSTKLDYANTGELFF,TGTGCCACCAGCACAAAACTCGACTACGCGAACACCGGGGAGCTGTTTTTT
TRBV14,TRBD2,TRBJ2-1,few,CASSLGAGVLYNEQFF,TGTGCCAGCAGCCTAGGAGCGGGAGTACTGTACAATGAGCAGTTCTTC
TRBV7-6,TRBD1,TRBJ1-5,many,CASSAGTVNQPQHF,TGTGCCAGCAGCGCCGGGACAGTTAATCAGCCCCAGCATTTT
TRBV20-1,NA,TRBJ2-1,few,CSARDMRGRYNEQFF,TGCAGTGCTAGAGATATGAGGGGACGATACAATGAGCAGTTCTTC
TRBV11-2,NA,TRBJ2-5,many,CASSLLGPQETQYF,TGTGCCAGCAGCTTATTGGGCCCCCAAGAGACCCAGTACTTC
TRBV7-2,TRBD1,TRBJ2-7,many,CASSSTGDREQYF,TGTGCCAGCAGCTCCACAGGGGACAGGGAGCAGTACTTC
TRBV6-8,NA,TRBJ1-1,few,CASSYSITGNTEAFF,TGTGCCAGCAGTTACTCCATTACAGGGAACACTGAAGCTTTCTTT
TRBV7-9,TRBD1,TRBJ1-4,many,CASSLGQTTNEKLFF,TGTGCCAGCAGCTTGGGACAGACAACTAATGAAAAACTGTTTTTT
TRBV4-2,TRBD2,TRBJ2-7,many,CASSQASGLAGGREQYF,TGTGCCAGCAGCCAAGCATCGGGGCTAGCGGGAGGCCGGGAGCAGTACTTC
TRBV6-1,TRBD2,TRBJ2-5,NA,CASSLLAGEETQYF,TGTGCCAGCAGTCTACTAGCGGGGGAAGAGACCCAGTACTTC
TRBV7-2,NA,TRBJ2-3,many,CASSLASTDTQYF,TGTGCCAGCAGCTTAGCTAGCACAGATACGCAGTATTTT
TRBV7-9,TRBD1,TRBJ1-1,many,CASSEGTVNTEAFF,TGTGCCAGCAGCGAAGGGACAGTGAACACTGAAGCTTTCTTT
TRBV5-5,TRBD2,TRBJ2-1,many,CASSSGGGGYYNEQFF,TGTGCCAGCAGCTCGGGCGGGGGGGGATACTACAATGAGCAGTTCTTC
TRBV6-5,TRBD1,TRBJ1-5,NA,CASSWDREGQPQHF,TGTGCCAGCAGTTGGGACAGGGAGGGACAGCCCCAGCATTTT
TRBV7-3,NA,TRBJ2-1,many,CASSLSRVPGNEQFF,TGTGCCAGCAGCTTAAGTAGGGTTCCAGGCAATGAGCAGTTCTTC
TRBV7-2,NA,TRBJ1-5,many,CASSLDGFARGQPQHF,TGTGCCAGCAGCTTAGATGGTTTCGCGAGGGGTCAGCCCCAGCATTTT
TRBV6-2/TRBV6-3,TRBD1,TRBJ1-5,once,CASSALTGSQPQHF,TGTGCCAGCAGTGCTTTGACAGGGAGTCAGCCCCAGCATTTT
TRBV3-1,NA,TRBJ1-1,NA,CASSHTGGSEAFF,TGTGCCAGCAGCCACACCGGGGGTTCTGAAGCTTTCTTT
TRBV7-2,TRBD2,TRBJ2-6,many,CAITGRLHSGANVLTF,TGTGCCATTACCGGGAGGCTCCACTCTGGGGCCAACGTCCTGACTTTC
TRBV20-1,NA,TRBJ1-4,few,CSATGGPNEKLFF,TGCAGTGCTACCGGGGGGCCTAATGAAAAACTGTTTTTT
TRBV28,NA,TRBJ1-2,NA,CASSLVGYSYTF,TGTGCCAGCAGTTTAGTAGGCTATAGCTACACCTTC
TRBV2,TRBD1,TRBJ1-2,NA,CASSVTGEGNYGYTF,TGTGCCAGCAGTGTCACAGGGGAGGGGAACTATGGCTACACCTTC
TRBV7-2,NA,TRBJ1-2,many,CASSLDVVGYGYTF,TGTGCCAGCAGCTTAGATGTTGTGGGCTATGGCTACACCTTC
TRBV5-1,TRBD1,TRBJ1-1,many,CASSLVGQGFGVNTEAFF,TGCGCCAGCAGCTTGGTAGGACAGGGGTTTGGGGTGAACACTGAAGCTTTCTTT
TRBV7-6,NA,TRBJ2-2,many,CASSLAHVKSTGELFF,TGTGCCAGCAGCTTAGCGCACGTCAAGAGCACCGGGGAGCTGTTTTTT
TRBV20-1,NA,TRBJ1-2,NA,CSAKGGYGYTF,TGCAGTGCTAAAGGGGGCTATGGCTACACCTTC
TRBV6-2/TRBV6-3,NA,TRBJ1-1,NA,CASSKRQSLGPTEAFF,TGTGCCAGCAGTAAAAGACAGTCCTTGGGGCCCACTGAAGCTTTCTTT
TRBV7-8,NA,TRBJ2-7,many,CASSSWTVFYEQYF,TGTGCCAGCAGCTCCTGGACAGTTTTCTACGAGCAGTACTTC
TRBV20-1,NA,TRBJ2-3,few,CSARGSLVRHTDTQYF,TGCAGTGCTAGAGGGAGTCTAGTAAGGCATACAGATACGCAGTATTTT
TRBV7-9,TRBD1,TRBJ1-5,many,CASSFRGQGGNQPQHF,TGTGCCAGCAGCTTCCGGGGACAGGGCGGCAATCAGCCCCAGCATTTT
TRBV12-3/TRBV12-4,NA,TRBJ2-1,few,CASISGSSYNEQFF,TGTGCCAGCATCTCGGGGAGCTCCTACAATGAGCAGTTCTTC
TRBV7-9,NA,TRBJ1-2,many,CASSPIPSEGGYTF,TGTGCCAGCAGCCCCATTCCGTCGGAGGGTGGCTACACCTTC
TRBV12-3/TRBV12-4,NA,TRBJ1-5,many,CASSLQASSNQPQHF,TGTGCCAGCAGTTTACAGGCCTCTAGCAATCAGCCCCAGCATTTT
TRBV4-3,TRBD1,TRBJ1-2,NA,CASSQLDRVYGYTF,TGCGCCAGCAGCCAACTGGACAGGGTTTATGGCTACACCTTC
TRBV28,NA,TRBJ2-1,NA,CASSLRGESNEQFF,TGTGCCAGCAGTTTAAGGGGTGAGTCGAATGAGCAGTTCTTC
TRBV14,TRBD2,TRBJ2-3,NA,CASSQDFTSGRSTDTQYF,TGTGCCAGCAGCCAAGATTTCACTAGCGGGAGGAGCACAGATACGCAGTATTTT
TRBV7-2,TRBD2,TRBJ2-5,many,CASSTSGRRETQYF,TGTGCCAGTTCGACTAGCGGGAGGAGGGAGACCCAGTACTTC
TRBV7-2,NA,TRBJ2-5,many,CASSLEGTKTQYF,TGTGCCAGCAGCTTAGAGGGTACGAAGACCCAGTACTTC
TRBV7-8,TRBD2,TRBJ2-5,NA,CASSFGGGTQYF,TGTGCCAGCAGCTTTGGCGGGGGTACCCAGTACTTC
TRBV29-1,TRBD2,TRBJ2-1,NA,CSVVDPGSGGEYNEQFF,TGCAGCGTTGTGGACCCCGGGTCGGGAGGGGAGTACAATGAGCAGTTCTTC
TRBV6-4,TRBD1,TRBJ1-2,NA,CASSLSGGNGYTF,TGTGCCAGCTCCCTCTCAGGGGGTAATGGCTACACCTTC
TRBV7-7,TRBD1,TRBJ2-5,NA,CASSTGQGSETQYF,TGTGCTAGCAGCACGGGACAGGGGAGCGAGACCCAGTACTTC
TRBV5-4,TRBD2,TRBJ2-5,few,CASSSAGGARETQYF,TGTGCCAGCAGCTCCGCCGGGGGGGCAAGGGAGACCCAGTACTTC
TRBV5-6,TRBD2,TRBJ2-5,NA,CASSFGLAGVQETQYF,TGTGCCAGCAGCTTCGGACTAGCGGGAGTCCAGGAGACCCAGTACTTC
TRBV7-2,NA,TRBJ1-2,many,CASSFRTLNYGYTF,TGTGCCAGCAGCTTCCGGACACTGAACTATGGCTACACCTTC
TRBV19,NA,TRBJ2-1,NA,CASSIRFSSVEQFF,TGTGCCAGTAGTATAAGGTTTAGTAGCGTTGAGCAGTTCTTC
TRBV5-4,TRBD1,TRBJ2-5,many,CASSLNGQAIQETQYF,TGTGCCAGCAGCTTGAACGGACAGGCCATTCAAGAGACCCAGTACTTC
TRBV2,NA,TRBJ2-7,few,CASSPTGSAEQYF,TGTGCCAGCAGCCCCACAGGGTCGGCCGAGCAGTACTTC
TRBV7-6,TRBD2,TRBJ2-5,many,CASSQRLAGAIQETQYF,TGTGCCAGCAGCCAAAGACTAGCGGGGGCTATCCAAGAGACCCAGTACTTC
TRBV6-1,NA,TRBJ1-1,many,CASSDPTEAFF,TGTGCCAGCAGTGATCCCACTGAAGCTTTCTTT
TRBV4-3,TRBD1,TRBJ2-2,few,CASSQVDRGGGQVNTGELFF,TGCGCCAGCAGCCAGGTCGATAGGGGCGGCGGACAGGTGAACACCGGGGAGCTGTTTTTT
TRBV25-1,TRBD2,TRBJ2-2,few,CASSEFRVQREATGELFF,TGTGCCAGCAGTGAATTCAGGGTACAGCGGGAGGCCACCGGGGAGCTGTTTTTT
TRBV4-2,NA,TRBJ2-2,many,CASSQDRTEITGELFF,TGTGCCAGCAGCCAAGATCGGACAGAGATCACCGGGGAGCTGTTTTTT
TRBV7-2,NA,TRBJ2-1,many,CASSLGVVGNEQFF,TGTGCCAGCAGCTTGGGCGTCGTGGGGAATGAGCAGTTCTTC
TRBV7-2,TRBD1,TRBJ2-1,few,CASSQGQTFDEQFF,TGTGCCAGCAGTCAGGGACAGACTTTCGATGAGCAGTTCTTC
TRBV20-1,NA,TRBJ2-7,few,CSAPRGGARGGEQYF,TGCAGTGCCCCCCGAGGGGGCGCCAGGGGGGGCGAGCAGTACTTC
TRBV9,NA,TRBJ1-5,NA,CASSVGGVGQPQHF,TGTGCCAGCAGCGTAGGTGGGGTAGGTCAGCCCCAGCATTTT